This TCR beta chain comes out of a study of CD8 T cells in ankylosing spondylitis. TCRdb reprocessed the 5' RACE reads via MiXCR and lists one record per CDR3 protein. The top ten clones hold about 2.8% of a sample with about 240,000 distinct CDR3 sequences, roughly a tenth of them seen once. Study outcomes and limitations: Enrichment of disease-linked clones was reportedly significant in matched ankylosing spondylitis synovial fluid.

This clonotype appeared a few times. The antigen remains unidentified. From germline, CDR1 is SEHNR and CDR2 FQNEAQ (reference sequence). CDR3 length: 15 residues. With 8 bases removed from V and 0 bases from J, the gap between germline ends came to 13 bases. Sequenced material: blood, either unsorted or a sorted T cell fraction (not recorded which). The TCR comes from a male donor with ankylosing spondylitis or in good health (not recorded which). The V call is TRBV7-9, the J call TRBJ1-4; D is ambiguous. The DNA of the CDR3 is TGTGCCAGCTGCCTCGGGTTTGCAACTAATGAAAAACTGTTTTTT. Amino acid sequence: CASCLGFATNEKLFF.